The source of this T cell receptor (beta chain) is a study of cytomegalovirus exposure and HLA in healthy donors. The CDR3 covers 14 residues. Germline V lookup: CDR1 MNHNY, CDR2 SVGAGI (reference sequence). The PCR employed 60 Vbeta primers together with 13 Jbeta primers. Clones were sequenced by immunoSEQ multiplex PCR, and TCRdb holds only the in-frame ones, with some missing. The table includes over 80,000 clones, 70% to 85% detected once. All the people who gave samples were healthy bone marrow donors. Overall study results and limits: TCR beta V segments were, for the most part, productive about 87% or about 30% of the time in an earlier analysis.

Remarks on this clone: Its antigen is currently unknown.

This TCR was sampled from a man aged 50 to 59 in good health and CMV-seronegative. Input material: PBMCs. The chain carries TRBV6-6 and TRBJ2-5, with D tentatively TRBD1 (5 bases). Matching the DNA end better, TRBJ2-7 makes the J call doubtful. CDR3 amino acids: CASSYAQGSYEQYF. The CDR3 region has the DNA TGTGCCAGCAGTTACGCGCAGGGCTCCTACGAGCAGTACTTC.